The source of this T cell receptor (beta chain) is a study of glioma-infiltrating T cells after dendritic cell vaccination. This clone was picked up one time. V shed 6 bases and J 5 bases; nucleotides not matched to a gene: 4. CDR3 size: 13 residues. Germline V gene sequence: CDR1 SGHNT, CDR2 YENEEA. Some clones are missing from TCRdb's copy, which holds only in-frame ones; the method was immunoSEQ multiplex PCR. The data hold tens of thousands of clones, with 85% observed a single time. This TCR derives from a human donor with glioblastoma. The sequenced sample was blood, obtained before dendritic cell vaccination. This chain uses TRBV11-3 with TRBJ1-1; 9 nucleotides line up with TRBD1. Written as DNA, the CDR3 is TGTGCCAGCAGAGTCGGGACAGGGACTGAAGCTTTCTTT. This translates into CASRVGTGTEAFF.